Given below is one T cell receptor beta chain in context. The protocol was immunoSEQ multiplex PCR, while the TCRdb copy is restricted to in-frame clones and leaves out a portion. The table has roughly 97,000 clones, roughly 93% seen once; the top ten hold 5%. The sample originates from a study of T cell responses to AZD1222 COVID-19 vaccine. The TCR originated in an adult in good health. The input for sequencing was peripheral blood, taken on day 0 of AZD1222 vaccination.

The CDR3 DNA sequence: TGTGCCATCAGTGACGCCCCCGTGGGTGAGCAGTTCTTC. The encoded protein is CAISDAPVGEQFF. This sequence joins TRBV10-3 and TRBJ2-1; D is undetermined. Trimming removed 3 bases at V and 9 bases at J, with 12 bases between. Germline CDR1 and CDR2: ENHRY and SYGVKD. The CDR3 covers 13 residues.